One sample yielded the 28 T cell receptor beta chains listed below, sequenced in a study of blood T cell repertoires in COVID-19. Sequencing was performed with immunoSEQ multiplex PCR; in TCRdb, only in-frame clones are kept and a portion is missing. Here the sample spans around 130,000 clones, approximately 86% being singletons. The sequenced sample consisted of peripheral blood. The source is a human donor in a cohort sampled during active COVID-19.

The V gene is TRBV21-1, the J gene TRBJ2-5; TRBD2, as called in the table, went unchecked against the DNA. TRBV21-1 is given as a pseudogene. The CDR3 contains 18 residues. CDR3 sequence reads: CASSKVGLGGGPPETQYF. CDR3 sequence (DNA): TGTGCCAGCAGCAAAGTGGGTTTGGGCGGGGGTCCTCCGGAGACCCAGTACTTC.

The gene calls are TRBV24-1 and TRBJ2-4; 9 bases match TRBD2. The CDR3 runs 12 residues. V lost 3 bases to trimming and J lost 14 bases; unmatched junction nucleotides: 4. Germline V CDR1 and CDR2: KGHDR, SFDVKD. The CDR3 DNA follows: TGTGCCACCAGTGATCCGAGGACTAGCGAGTACTTC. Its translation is CATSDPRTSEYF.

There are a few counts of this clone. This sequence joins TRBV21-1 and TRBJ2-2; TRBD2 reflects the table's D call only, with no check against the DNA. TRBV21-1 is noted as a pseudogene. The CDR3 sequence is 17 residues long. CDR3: CASSKAPPSGSFGELFF. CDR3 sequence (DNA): TGTGCCAGCAGCAAAGCGCCCCCTAGCGGGAGTTTCGGGGAGCTGTTTTTT.

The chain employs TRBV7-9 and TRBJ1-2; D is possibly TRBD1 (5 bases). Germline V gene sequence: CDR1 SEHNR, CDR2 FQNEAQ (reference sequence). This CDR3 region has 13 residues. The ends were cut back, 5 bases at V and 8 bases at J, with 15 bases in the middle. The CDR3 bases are TGTGCCAGCAGCACCCGAAGGGGTCTGGGCTACACCTTC. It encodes CASSTRRGLGYTF.

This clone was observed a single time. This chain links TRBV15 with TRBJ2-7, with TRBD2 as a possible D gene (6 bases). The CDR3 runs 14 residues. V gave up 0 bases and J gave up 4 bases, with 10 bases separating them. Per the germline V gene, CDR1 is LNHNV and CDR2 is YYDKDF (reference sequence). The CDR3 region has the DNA TGTGCCACCAGCAGAGATCTGGGGGGATACGAGCAGTACTTC. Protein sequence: CATSRDLGGYEQYF. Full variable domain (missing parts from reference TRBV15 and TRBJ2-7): DAMVIQNPRYQVTQFGKPVTLSCSQTLNHNVMYWYQQKSSQAPKLLFHYYDKDFNNEADTPDNFQSRRPNTSFCFLDIRSPGLGDTAMYLCATSRDLGGYEQYFGPGTRLTVT.

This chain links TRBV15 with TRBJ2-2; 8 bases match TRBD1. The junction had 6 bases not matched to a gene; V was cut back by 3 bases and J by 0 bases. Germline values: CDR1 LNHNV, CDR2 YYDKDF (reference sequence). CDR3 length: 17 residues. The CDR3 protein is CATSSSGTGPNTGELFF. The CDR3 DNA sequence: TGTGCCACCAGCAGTTCCGGGACAGGACCGAACACCGGGGAGCTGTTTTTT.

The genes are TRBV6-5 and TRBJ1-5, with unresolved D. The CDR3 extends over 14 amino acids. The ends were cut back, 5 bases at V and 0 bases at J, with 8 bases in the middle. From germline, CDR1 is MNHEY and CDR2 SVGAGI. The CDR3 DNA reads TGTGCCAGCAGTAAAACAGTTAGCAATCAGCCCCAGCATTTT. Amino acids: CASSKTVSNQPQHF.

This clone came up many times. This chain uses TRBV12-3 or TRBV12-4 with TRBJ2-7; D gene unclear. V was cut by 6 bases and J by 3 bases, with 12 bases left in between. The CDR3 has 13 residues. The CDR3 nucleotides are TGTGCCAGCAGCCTGACACTTTTCTACGAGCAGTACTTC. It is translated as CASSLTLFYEQYF.

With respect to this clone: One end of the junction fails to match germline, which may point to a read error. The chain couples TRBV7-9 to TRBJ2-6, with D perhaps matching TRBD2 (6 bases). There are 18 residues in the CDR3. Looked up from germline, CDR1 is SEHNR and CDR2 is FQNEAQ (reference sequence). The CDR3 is CASSLARGSRSGANVLTF. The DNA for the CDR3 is TGTGCCAGCAGCCTAGCACGGGGGTCTAGGTCTGGGGCCAACGTCCTGACTTTC. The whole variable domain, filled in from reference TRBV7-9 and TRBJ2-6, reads DTGVSQNPRHKITKRGQNVTFRCDPISEHNRLYWYRQTLGQGPEFLTYFQNEAQLEKSRLLSDRFSAERPKGSFSTLEIQRTEQGDSAMYLCASSLARGSRSGANVLTFGAGSRLTVL.

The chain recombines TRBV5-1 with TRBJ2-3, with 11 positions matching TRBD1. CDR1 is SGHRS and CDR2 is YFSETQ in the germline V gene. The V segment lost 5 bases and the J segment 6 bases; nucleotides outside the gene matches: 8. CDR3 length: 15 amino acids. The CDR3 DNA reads TGCGCCAGCAGTACCCGGACAGGGGGCAGGGATACGCAGTATTTT. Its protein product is CASSTRTGGRDTQYF.

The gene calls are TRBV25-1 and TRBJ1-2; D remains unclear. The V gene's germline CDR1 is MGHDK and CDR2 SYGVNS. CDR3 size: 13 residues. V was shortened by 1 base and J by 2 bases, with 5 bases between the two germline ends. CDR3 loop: CASSEWQNYGYTF. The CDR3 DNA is TGTGCCAGCAGTGAATGGCAGAACTATGGCTACACCTTC.

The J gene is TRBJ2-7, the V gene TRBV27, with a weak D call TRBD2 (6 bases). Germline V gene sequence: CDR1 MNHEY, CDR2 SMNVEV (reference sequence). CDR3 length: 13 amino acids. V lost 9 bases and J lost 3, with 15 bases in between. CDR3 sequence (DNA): TGTGCCAGTCGAGCGGGCTTAAACTACGAGCAGTACTTC. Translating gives CASRAGLNYEQYF.

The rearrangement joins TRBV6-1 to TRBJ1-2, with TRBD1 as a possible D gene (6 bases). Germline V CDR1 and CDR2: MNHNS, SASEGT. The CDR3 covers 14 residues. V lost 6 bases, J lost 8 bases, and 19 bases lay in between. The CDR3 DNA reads TGTGCCAGCAGCCAAGAGGGACAAGGAAGCGGCTACACCTTC. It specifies CASSQEGQGSGYTF.

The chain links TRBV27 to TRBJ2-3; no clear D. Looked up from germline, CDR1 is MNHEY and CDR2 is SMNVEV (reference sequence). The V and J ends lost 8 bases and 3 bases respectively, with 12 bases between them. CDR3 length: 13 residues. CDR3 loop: CASSPAATDTQYF. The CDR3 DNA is TGTGCCAGCTCCCCCGCAGCGACAGATACGCAGTATTTT.

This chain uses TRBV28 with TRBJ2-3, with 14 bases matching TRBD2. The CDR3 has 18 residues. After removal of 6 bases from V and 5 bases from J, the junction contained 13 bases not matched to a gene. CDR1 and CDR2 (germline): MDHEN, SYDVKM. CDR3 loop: CASRPTGTSGRRRDTQYF. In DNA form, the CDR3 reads TGTGCCAGCAGGCCCACCGGGACTAGCGGGAGAAGGCGAGATACGCAGTATTTT.

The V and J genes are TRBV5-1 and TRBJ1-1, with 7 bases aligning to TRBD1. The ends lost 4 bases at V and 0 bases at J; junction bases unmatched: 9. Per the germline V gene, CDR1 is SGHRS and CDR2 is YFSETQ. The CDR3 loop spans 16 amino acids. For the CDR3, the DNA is TGCGCCAGCAGCCCCAGACAGGGCACTATGAACACTGAAGCTTTCTTT. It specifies CASSPRQGTMNTEAFF.

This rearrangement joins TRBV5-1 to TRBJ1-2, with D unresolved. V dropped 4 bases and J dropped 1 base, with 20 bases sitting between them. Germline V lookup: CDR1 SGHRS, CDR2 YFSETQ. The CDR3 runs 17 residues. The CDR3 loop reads CASSPQDGRTFNYGYTF. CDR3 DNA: TGCGCCAGCAGCCCTCAGGACGGGAGAACTTTTAACTATGGCTACACCTTC.

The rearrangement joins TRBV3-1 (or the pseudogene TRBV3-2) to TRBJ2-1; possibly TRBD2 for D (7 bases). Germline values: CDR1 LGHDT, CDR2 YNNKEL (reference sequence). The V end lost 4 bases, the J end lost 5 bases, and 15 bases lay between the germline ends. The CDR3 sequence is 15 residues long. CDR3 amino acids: CASSPYRGGNNEQFF. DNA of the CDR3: TGTGCCAGCAGCCCCTATAGGGGGGGGAACAATGAGCAGTTCTTC.

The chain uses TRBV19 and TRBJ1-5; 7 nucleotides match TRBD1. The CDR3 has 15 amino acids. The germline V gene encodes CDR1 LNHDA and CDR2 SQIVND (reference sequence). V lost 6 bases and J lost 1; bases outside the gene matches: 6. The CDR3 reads CASSETGTSNQPQHF. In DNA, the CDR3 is TGTGCCAGTAGCGAGACAGGGACCAGCAATCAGCCCCAGCATTTT.

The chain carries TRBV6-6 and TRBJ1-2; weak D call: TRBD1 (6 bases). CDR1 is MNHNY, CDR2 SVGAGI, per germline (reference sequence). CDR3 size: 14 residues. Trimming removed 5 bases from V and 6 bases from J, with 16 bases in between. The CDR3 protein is CASSASRQGHGYTF. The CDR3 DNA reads TGTGCCAGCAGTGCATCCCGTCAGGGGCATGGCTACACCTTC.

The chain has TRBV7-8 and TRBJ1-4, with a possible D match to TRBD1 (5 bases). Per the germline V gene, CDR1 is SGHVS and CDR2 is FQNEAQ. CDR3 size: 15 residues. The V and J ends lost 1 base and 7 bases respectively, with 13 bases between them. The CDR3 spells CASSLEDSPREKLFF. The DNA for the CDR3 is TGTGCCAGCAGCTTAGAAGACAGCCCTCGTGAAAAACTGTTTTTT.

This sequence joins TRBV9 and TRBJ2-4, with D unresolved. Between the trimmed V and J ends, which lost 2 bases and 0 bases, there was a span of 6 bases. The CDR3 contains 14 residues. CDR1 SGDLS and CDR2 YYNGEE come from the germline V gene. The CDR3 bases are TGTGCCAGCAGCGTCAGTGTAGCCAAAAACATTCAGTACTTC. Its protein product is CASSVSVAKNIQYF.

In nucleotides, the CDR3 is TGCGCCAGCAGCTTGCGAACAGGGGGCGTCAAATCTGGCTACACCTTC. This encodes CASSLRTGGVKSGYTF. This chain connects TRBV5-1 to TRBJ1-2, with 9 bases aligning to TRBD1. V was pared by 1 base and J by 7 bases, with 11 bases of the junction left unmatched. Germline V lookup: CDR1 SGHRS, CDR2 YFSETQ. The length of the CDR3 is 16 residues.

In DNA, the CDR3 is TGTGCCCTTGGGGACAGTAACACCGGGGAGCTGTTTTTT. Its protein is CALGDSNTGELFF. The chain uses TRBV30 and TRBJ2-2; 7 nucleotides match TRBD1. The junction had 5 bases not matched to a gene; V was cut back by 8 bases and J by 2 bases. The germline V gene encodes CDR1 GTSNPN and CDR2 SVGIG (reference sequence). This CDR3 region has 13 residues.

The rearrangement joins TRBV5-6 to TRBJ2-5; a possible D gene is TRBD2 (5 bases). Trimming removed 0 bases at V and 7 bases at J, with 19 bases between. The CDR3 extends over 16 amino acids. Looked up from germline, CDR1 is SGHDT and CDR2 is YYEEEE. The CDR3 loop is CASSLVAGADLGTQYF. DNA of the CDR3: TGTGCCAGCAGCTTGGTGGCGGGTGCCGATTTAGGGACCCAGTACTTC.

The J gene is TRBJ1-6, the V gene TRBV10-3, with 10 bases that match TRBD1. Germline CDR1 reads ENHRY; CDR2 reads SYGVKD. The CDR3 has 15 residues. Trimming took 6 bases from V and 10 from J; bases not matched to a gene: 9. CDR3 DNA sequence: TGTGCCATCAGGTCTGGACAGGGGGATTTCTCACCCCTCCACTTT. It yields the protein CAIRSGQGDFSPLHF.

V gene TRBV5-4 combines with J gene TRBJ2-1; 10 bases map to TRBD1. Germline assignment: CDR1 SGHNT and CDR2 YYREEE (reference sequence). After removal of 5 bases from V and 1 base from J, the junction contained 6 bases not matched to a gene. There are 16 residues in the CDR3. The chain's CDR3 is CASRTGGSQSYNEQFF. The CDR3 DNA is TGTGCCAGCAGGACAGGGGGCTCACAGTCCTACAATGAGCAGTTCTTC. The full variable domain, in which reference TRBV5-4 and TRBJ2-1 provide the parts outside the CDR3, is ETGVTQSPTHLIKTRGQQVTLRCSSQSGHNTVSWYQQALGQGPQFIFQYYREEENGRGNFPPRFSGLQFPNYSSELNVNALELDDSALYLCASRTGGSQSYNEQFFGPGTRLTVL.

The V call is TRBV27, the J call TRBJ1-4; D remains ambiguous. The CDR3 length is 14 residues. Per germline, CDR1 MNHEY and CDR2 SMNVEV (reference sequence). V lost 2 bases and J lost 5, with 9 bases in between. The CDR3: CASSLRQTNEKLFF. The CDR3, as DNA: TGTGCCAGCAGTTTACGGCAGACAAATGAAAAACTGTTTTTT.